The rows below give T cell receptor beta chains drawn from one sample of a study of PD-1 blockade in classical Hodgkin lymphoma. Profiling relied on immunoSEQ multiplex PCR, and the TCRdb table lists in-frame clones only, not all of them. Found here are about 27,000 clones, around three quarters of them singletons; the top ten hold over 2%. The sample consisted of CD4+ T cells from blood, taken at baseline. All receptors derive from a human donor with classical Hodgkin lymphoma. CDR3s include the opening cysteine and the closing phenylalanine or tryptophan. D genes are given only for firm matches. Size values are once, few and many counts, or a class for expanded clones, and some rows have none.

v_call	j_call	cdr3_length	d_call	clone_size	cdr3_nt	cdr3_aa
TRBV5-1	TRBJ1-4	13	.	once	TGCGCCAGCAGGGGCGGCCCTAATGAAAAACTGTTTTTT	CASRGGPNEKLFF
TRBV7-2	TRBJ2-5	15	TRBD1	.	TGTGCCAGCAGCTCCCAAAACAGGGGACAAGAGACCCAGTACTTC	CASSSQNRGQETQYF
TRBV14	TRBJ1-2	13	.	.	TGTGCCAGCAGCCCGGGGACGTTCTATGGCTACACCTTC	CASSPGTFYGYTF
TRBV7-9	TRBJ2-6	16	.	.	TGTGCCAGCAGCTCGGGGACGGTCTCTGGGGCCAACGTCCTGACTTTC	CASSSGTVSGANVLTF
TRBV5-1	TRBJ2-1	13	.	.	TGCGCCAGCAGCTGGTGGGACGCGCGTGAGCAGTTCTTC	CASSWWDAREQFF
TRBV27	TRBJ1-2	15	.	.	TGTGCCAGCAGTTCTATCGTCAACCCTTTCTATGGCTACACCTTC	CASSSIVNPFYGYTF
TRBV7-3	TRBJ1-3	14	.	.	TGTGCCAGCAGCTACGGGGGCTCTGGAAACACCATATATTTT	CASSYGGSGNTIYF
TRBV7-2	TRBJ2-5	14	.	.	TGTGCCAGCAGCTTAAGGGTGGGACAAGAGACCCAGTACTTC	CASSLRVGQETQYF
TRBV9	TRBJ2-3	14	TRBD2	.	TGTGCCAGCAGCGTAGAAGCGGGGGAGGGTACGCAGTATTTT	CASSVEAGEGTQYF
TRBV27	TRBJ2-3	13	.	.	TGTGCCAGCAGTCCCTACCCTTTGGATACGCAGTATTTT	CASSPYPLDTQYF
TRBV9	TRBJ1-2	13	TRBD1	.	TGTGCCAGCAGCGAGGGACAGACCTATGGCTACACCTTC	CASSEGQTYGYTF
TRBV19	TRBJ1-5	17	TRBD1	.	TGTGCCAGTAGCCCTCGGACAGGACTTAGTTTCAATCAGCCCCAGCATTTT	CASSPRTGLSFNQPQHF
TRBV6-4	TRBJ2-2	12	.	.	TGTGCCGTAGAGCGGAACACCGGGGAGCTGTTTTTT	CAVERNTGELFF
TRBV30	TRBJ1-6	18	.	.	TGTGCCTGGAGTGTACGGGGTTCAGGTCTCGACTATAATTCACCCCTCCACTTT	CAWSVRGSGLDYNSPLHF
TRBV25-1	TRBJ2-2	17	TRBD1	.	TGTGCCAGCAGTGAATATATAGGGGACAGGGGAACCGGGGAGCTGTTTTTT	CASSEYIGDRGTGELFF
TRBV4-2	TRBJ2-3	13	.	.	TGTGCCAGCAGCCCAGGGAGCACAGATACGCAGTATTTT	CASSPGSTDTQYF
TRBV15	TRBJ2-7	18	.	.	TGTGCCACCAGCAGAGATCTTCTGGCCGGGGGGCGAGCCTACGAGCAGTACTTC	CATSRDLLAGGRAYEQYF
TRBV7-3	TRBJ1-3	16	.	.	TGTGCCAGCAGCTTAGGTGGGAGGTTCTCTGGAAACACCATATATTTT	CASSLGGRFSGNTIYF
TRBV30	TRBJ1-5	15	.	.	TGTGCCTGGAGTCCGCCCCTTGGGGGGAATCAGCCCCAGCATTTT	CAWSPPLGGNQPQHF
TRBV27	TRBJ1-1	17	.	.	TGTGCCAGCAGTTTATTAAGTCTGGGGGTCCGGGTAACTGAAGCTTTCTTT	CASSLLSLGVRVTEAFF
TRBV25-1	TRBJ2-3	14	.	.	TGTGCCAGCAGTCCTAGAATATCCACAGATACGCAGTATTTT	CASSPRISTDTQYF
TRBV7-7	TRBJ2-3	17	.	.	TGTGCCAGCAGCTTAGCACGGGGAGGGACACGCACAGATACGCAGTATTTT	CASSLARGGTRTDTQYF
TRBV5-1	TRBJ1-2	14	.	.	TGCGCCAGCAGCTACCCGGACCTAAACTATGGCTACACCTTC	CASSYPDLNYGYTF
TRBV27	TRBJ1-2	13	TRBD1	.	TGTGCCACCGGACAGGGGGCGAGCTATGGCTACACCTTC	CATGQGASYGYTF
TRBV7-2	TRBJ1-2	15	TRBD1	.	TGTGCCAGCAGCGGGGGGACAGGGCGAGACTATGGCTACACCTTC	CASSGGTGRDYGYTF
TRBV4-2	TRBJ2-1	18	TRBD2	once	TGTGCCAGCAGCCAAGCCGGGACTAGCGGGGGGGCTAGGAATGAGCAGTTCTTC	CASSQAGTSGGARNEQFF
TRBV27	TRBJ1-3	14	TRBD1	.	TGTGCCAGCGGAATGACAGGGTCTGGAAACACCATATATTTT	CASGMTGSGNTIYF
TRBV30	TRBJ1-4	14	.	medium-sized	TGTGCCTGGAGTCGTGGCGTAGTATATGAAAAACTGTTTTTT	CAWSRGVVYEKLFF
TRBV15	TRBJ1-1	15	TRBD1	few	TGTGCCACCAGCAGAGATTCAGGGGGGTACACTGAAGCTTTCTTT	CATSRDSGGYTEAFF
TRBV5-1	TRBJ2-5	13	.	once	TGCGCCAGCAGCTCAAGGGCCCAAGAGACCCAGTACTTC	CASSSRAQETQYF
TRBV5-1	TRBJ2-7	14	TRBD1	.	TGCGCCAGCAGCCAGACAGGGATAACCTACGAGCAGTACTTC	CASSQTGITYEQYF
TRBV11-2	TRBJ1-2	14	.	.	TGTGCCAGCAGCTTATCCCAGGGGAACTATGGCTACACCTTC	CASSLSQGNYGYTF
TRBV7-2	TRBJ2-7	12	.	.	TGTGCCAGCAGCTTAGAGTTCCACGAGCAGTACTTC	CASSLEFHEQYF
TRBV6-1	TRBJ2-7	11	.	.	TGTGCCAGCAACCCGGGAGCCGAGCAGTACTTC	CASNPGAEQYF
TRBV11-2	TRBJ1-5	14	.	.	TGTGCCAGCAGCTTAGGTAGGAGCAATCAGCCCCAGCATTTT	CASSLGRSNQPQHF
TRBV18	TRBJ1-1	15	TRBD1	.	TGTGCCAGCTCACAGGAAAGGACAGGGGCCACTGAAGCTTTCTTT	CASSQERTGATEAFF
TRBV5-1	TRBJ1-5	15	TRBD1	few	TGCGCCAGCAGGCAGGGGGCCAATAGCAATCAGCCCCAGCATTTT	CASRQGANSNQPQHF
TRBV7-9	TRBJ1-2	14	.	few	TGTGCCAGCAGCTCAAATACAGGGATGCTTGGCTACACCTTC	CASSSNTGMLGYTF
TRBV6-6	TRBJ2-3	11	.	.	TGTGCCAGCATGATCGTCGATACGCAGTATTTT	CASMIVDTQYF
TRBV4-1	TRBJ1-2	18	.	.	TGCGCCAGCAGCCAAGACGTGTTGCGGGTTGAAGCTAACTATGGCTACACCTTC	CASSQDVLRVEANYGYTF